This TCR beta chain comes out of a study of blood T cell repertoires in COVID-19. Background on the study: T cells, B-cell-depleted T cells, or PBMCs provided the cDNA or gDNA that served as material.

The CDR3 runs 13 residues. V was clipped by 4 bases and J by 8 bases; unmatched bases: 5. Germline values: CDR1 SGDLS, CDR2 YYNGEE. As originally analysed: Amplified reference gene primers provided the basis for estimating nucleated cell counts. Only in-frame clones appear in the TCRdb table, and some are missing; sequencing was by immunoSEQ multiplex PCR. That table supplies the V and J calls and clone size; D and trimming were determined from the DNA. The data hold some 180,000 clones, with more than 75% observed a single time. The V and J genes are TRBV9 and TRBJ2-4; the match to TRBD2 covers 8 bases. The sequenced sample was PBMCs or T cells enriched from blood (not recorded which). The clonotype comes from a man between 60 and 75 years old who had been exposed to COVID-19. The CDR3 DNA reads TGTGCCAGCAGCAGCGGGGGAGGAGACATTCAGTACTTC. Amino acid sequence: CASSSGGGDIQYF.